The next 28 T cell receptor beta chains were all read from a single sample in a study of cytomegalovirus exposure and HLA in healthy donors. The PCR was carried out with 60 Vbeta primers and 13 Jbeta primers. The data were produced by immunoSEQ multiplex PCR, yet TCRdb's version contains in-frame clones alone and is incomplete. This sample has some 150,000 clones; less than 90% occur once, and the top ten carry 2% to 2.5%. Sequences were obtained from PBMCs. The receptors derive from a boy between 2 and 10 years old in good health and CMV-seronegative.

This chain connects TRBV11-2 to TRBJ2-6; the D is unclear. The CDR3 runs to 18 residues. CDR1 and CDR2 (germline): SGHAT, FQNNGV. Trimming removed 6 bases from V and 0 bases from J, with 18 bases in between. This CDR3 reads CASSSTTVRYSGANVLTF. The CDR3, as DNA: TGTGCCAGCAGTTCCACTACCGTACGCTACTCTGGGGCCAACGTCCTGACTTTC.

The genes are TRBV7-3 and TRBJ2-3, with 7 bases lining up with TRBD1. V dropped 2 bases and J dropped 3; count of bases not matched to a gene: 5. The CDR3 is made up of 15 amino acids. The germline gives CDR1 SGHTA, CDR2 FQGTGA. The CDR3 protein is CASSLPGQETDTQYF. The CDR3 nucleotides are TGTGCCAGCAGCTTACCCGGACAGGAGACAGATACGCAGTATTTT.

V is TRBV9 and J is TRBJ2-1; D is possibly TRBD2 (6 bases). Germline assignment: CDR1 SGDLS and CDR2 YYNGEE. V was shortened by 2 bases and J by 2 bases, with 8 bases between the two germline ends. The CDR3 spans 14 residues. The CDR3 region is CASSVGGTYNEQFF. CDR3 coding DNA: TGTGCCAGCAGCGTTGGCGGGACCTACAATGAGCAGTTCTTC.

The rearrangement joins TRBV5-4 to TRBJ2-7; D may be TRBD1 (5 bases). The CDR3 consists of 14 residues. Germline assignment: CDR1 SGHNT and CDR2 YYREEE (reference sequence). Trimming stripped 2 bases from V and 2 bases from J, with 11 bases between. The CDR3 sequence is CASSFPDNPYEQYF. Written as DNA, the CDR3 is TGTGCCAGCAGCTTCCCGGACAACCCCTACGAGCAGTACTTC.

In the case of this clone: This may come from a read error, since a much larger clone is one base off. The CDR3 DNA follows: TGTGCCAGCAGCTTAGGACAGGGGGCATGGACCGGGGAGCTGTTTTTT. Encoded protein: CASSLGQGAWTGELFF. The rearrangement uses TRBV28 and TRBJ2-2; 11 bases align to TRBD1. Germline values: CDR1 MDHEN, CDR2 SYDVKM. The length of the CDR3 is 16 residues. J was trimmed by 5 bases and V by 6 bases; bases with no gene match: 8.

The chain couples TRBV2 to TRBJ1-1, with TRBD1 as a possible D gene (6 bases). Between the trimmed V and J ends, which lost 7 bases and 1 base, there was a span of 10 bases. CDR1 SNHLY and CDR2 FYNNEI come from the germline V gene. CDR3 length equals 13 residues. CDR3 nucleotides: TGTGCCAGCAAGTGGGACAAGAACACTGAAGCTTTCTTT. Translating gives CASKWDKNTEAFF. Based on the CDR3 plus reference TRBV2 and TRBJ1-1, the full variable domain is EPEVTQTPSHQVTQMGQEVILRCVPISNHLYFYWYRQILGQKVEFLVSFYNNEISEKSEIFDDQFSVERPDGSNFTLKIRSTKLEDSAMYFCASKWDKNTEAFFGQGTRLTVV.

This clone was seen a handful of times. The chain links TRBV25-1 to TRBJ2-5; D gene unclear. Germline CDR1 and CDR2: MGHDK and SYGVNS. The V gene lost 2 bases and the J gene lost 2 bases, with 12 bases spanning the gap. The CDR3 consists of 15 residues. The CDR3 DNA follows: TGTGCCAGCAGTGAACAAACAGCTAAACAAGAGACCCAGTACTTC. Its translation is CASSEQTAKQETQYF.

This chain links TRBV6-5 with TRBJ1-1; 8 bases match TRBD1. Unmatched junction bases numbered 6, after V lost 2 bases and J lost 7 bases. CDR3 length equals 14 residues. From germline, CDR1 is MNHEY and CDR2 SVGAGI. DNA of the CDR3: TGTGCCAGCAGTTACATTGGACAGGGACATGAAGCTTTCTTT. Residues: CASSYIGQGHEAFF.

The chain combines TRBV7-3 with TRBJ2-1; D gene unclear. The CDR3 has 11 amino acids. V gave up 2 bases and J gave up 10 bases, with 6 bases separating them. Germline assignment: CDR1 SGHTA and CDR2 FQGTGA. The CDR3 DNA sequence: TGTGCCAGCAGCTTACGAGCAGAGCAGTTCTTC. It yields the protein CASSLRAEQFF.

CDR3 sequence (DNA): TGTGCCAGCAGCCAAGATCGGGGTATGGGGGCTGGTGCCAACACTGAAGCTTTCTTT. It yields the protein CASSQDRGMGAGANTEAFF. This chain joins TRBV4-2 and TRBJ1-1; tentatively, D is TRBD1 (6 bases). The CDR3 runs to 19 residues. Germline loops: CDR1 LGHNA, CDR2 YNFKEQ. V lost 0 bases and J lost 2, with 22 bases in between.

A word on this clone: One junction end does not reproduce the germline sequence, and a read error may be involved. The chain uses TRBV7-9 and TRBJ2-2, with a possible D match to TRBD1 (5 bases). Germline-derived CDR1 and CDR2 are SEHNR and FQNEAQ (reference sequence). The CDR3 has 16 residues. CDR3 region: CSSSSRQILNTGELFF. Written as DNA, the CDR3 is TGTTCCAGCAGCTCTCGACAGATTCTTAACACCGGGGAGCTGTTTTTT. The variable domain in full, with the rest retrieved from reference TRBV7-9 and TRBJ2-2, is DTGVSQNPRHKITKRGQNVTFRCDPISEHNRLYWYRQTLGQGPEFLTYFQNEAQLEKSRLLSDRFSAERPKGSFSTLEIQRTEQGDSAMYLCSSSSRQILNTGELFFGEGSRLTVL.

The rearrangement uses TRBV7-9 and TRBJ2-7; D possibly corresponds to TRBD2 (5 bases). V lost 1 base and J lost 2, with 15 bases in between. Germline CDR1 is SEHNR and CDR2 is FQNEAQ (reference sequence). CDR3 size: 16 residues. CDR3 bases: TGTGCCAGCAGCTTAGGCACTAGTCCCCTCCCCTACGAGCAGTACTTC. Its protein is CASSLGTSPLPYEQYF.

There are a few counts of this clone. The rearrangement joins TRBV13 to TRBJ2-5; 13 nucleotides align to TRBD2. The germline gives CDR1 PRHDT, CDR2 FYEKMQ (reference sequence). The V and J ends lost 5 bases and 4 bases, in that order; junction bases with no gene match: 4. The CDR3 covers 15 residues. DNA of the CDR3: TGTGCCAGCAGCGGGACTAGCGGGACACGAGAGACCCAGTACTTC. Its translation: CASSGTSGTRETQYF.

V is TRBV11-3 and J is TRBJ1-1; TRBD1 matches at 12 bases. The CDR3 covers 16 residues. From germline, CDR1 is SGHNT and CDR2 YENEEA. With 8 bases clipped from V and 1 base from J, the junction kept 8 bases outside the gene matches. Written as DNA, the CDR3 is TGTGCCAGCCAAGTCGGGACAGGGGGCACGAACACTGAAGCTTTCTTT. Translation: CASQVGTGGTNTEAFF.

This chain joins TRBV6-5 and TRBJ1-2, with 7 positions matching TRBD1. The CDR3 has 15 amino acids. CDR1 MNHEY and CDR2 SVGAGI come from the germline V gene. V gave up 7 bases and J gave up 6 bases; unmatched junction bases: 14. CDR3 coding DNA: TGTGCCAGCACTGCAAGACAGGGTGAATTTAATGGCTACACCTTC. It translates to CASTARQGEFNGYTF.

J is TRBJ2-6 and V is TRBV19, with D maybe TRBD1 (5 bases). V lost 2 bases and J lost 1, with 9 bases in between. The CDR3 has 16 residues. Germline CDR1 reads LNHDA; CDR2 reads SQIVND (reference sequence). As DNA, the CDR3 is TGTGCCAGTAGTATAACAGGATCTTCTGGGGCCAACGTCCTGACTTTC. Amino acid sequence: CASSITGSSGANVLTF.

V usage is TRBV7-2 and J usage is TRBJ2-6; D unclear. Trimming removed 5 bases from V and 1 base from J, with 6 bases in between. CDR3 length: 14 residues. CDR1 and CDR2 (germline): SGHTA, FQGNSA. This chain's CDR3 is CASSEPSGANVLTF. CDR3 bases: TGTGCCAGCAGCGAGCCATCTGGGGCCAACGTCCTGACTTTC.

The rearrangement links TRBV9 to TRBJ1-1; 8 bases are shared with TRBD1. Germline V lookup: CDR1 SGDLS, CDR2 YYNGEE. V was clipped by 3 bases and J by 6 bases; unmatched bases: 7. This CDR3 region has 14 residues. The CDR3 sequence is CASSASGQGPEAFF. DNA of the CDR3: TGTGCCAGCAGCGCCTCCGGACAGGGCCCTGAAGCTTTCTTT. The complete variable domain, with remaining parts taken from reference TRBV9 and TRBJ1-1, reads DSGVTQTPKHLITATGQRVTLRCSPRSGDLSVYWYQQSLDQGLQFLIQYYNGEERAKGNILERFSAQQFPDLHSELNLSSLELGDSALYFCASSASGQGPEAFFGQGTRLTVV.

This rearrangement joins TRBV7-8 to TRBJ2-5, with 10 bases fitting TRBD2. The better agreement between TRBJ2-7 and the DNA end casts doubt on the J call. The germline gives CDR1 SGHVS, CDR2 FQNEAQ. The CDR3 spans 14 residues. CDR3 region: CASSSLAGDYEQYF. CDR3 DNA sequence: TGTGCCAGCAGCTCCCTAGCGGGAGACTACGAGCAGTACTTC.

In its sample, this clone was seen a few times. The V gene is TRBV2, the J gene TRBJ2-7; a possible D gene is TRBD1 (6 bases). Germline V gives CDR1 SNHLY, CDR2 FYNNEI. Between the trimmed V and J ends, which lost 6 bases and 2 bases, there was a span of 8 bases. This CDR3 region has 12 residues. The DNA for the CDR3 is TGTGCCAGCAGCCGGGACACCTACGAGCAGTACTTC. Residues: CASSRDTYEQYF.

The rearrangement joins TRBV5-1 to TRBJ1-1, with D unresolved. CDR1 and CDR2 from the germline V gene are SGHRS and YFSETQ. V was trimmed by 2 bases and J by 1 base, leaving 9 bases between them. CDR3 length: 14 residues. CDR3: CASSFMGQNTEAFF. The CDR3 DNA follows: TGCGCCAGCAGCTTTATGGGCCAGAACACTGAAGCTTTCTTT.

This clone was counted once. The chain couples TRBV2 to TRBJ2-5; D might be TRBD2 (5 bases). The J call may be faulty, since TRBJ2-7 better matches the DNA end. CDR1 is SNHLY and CDR2 is FYNNEI in the germline V gene. The length of the CDR3 is 12 residues. The CDR3 is CASSEEGLEQYF. The DNA for the CDR3 is TGTGCCAGCAGTGAAGAAGGACTCGAGCAGTACTTC.

The chain combines TRBV19 with TRBJ2-3, with 13 bases identical to TRBD2. The V segment lost 5 bases and the J segment 4 bases; nucleotides outside the gene matches: 3. CDR3 length: 15 residues. CDR1 is LNHDA and CDR2 is SQIVND in the germline V gene (reference sequence). CDR3 sequence: CASSLLAGGADTQYF. CDR3 coding DNA: TGTGCCAGTAGTTTACTAGCGGGAGGGGCAGATACGCAGTATTTT.

This chain uses TRBV7-3 with TRBJ1-1, with D perhaps matching TRBD1 (5 bases). Germline values: CDR1 SGHTA, CDR2 FQGTGA. CDR3 length equals 14 residues. The V and J ends lost 3 bases and 5 bases respectively, with 13 bases between them. The CDR3 spells CASSFGQGQTEAFF. The CDR3 nucleotides read TGTGCCAGCAGCTTCGGGCAGGGTCAAACTGAAGCTTTCTTT.

The chain employs TRBV6-1 and TRBJ2-3, with D possibly TRBD2 on 5 matching bases. V was shortened by 1 base and J by 4 bases, with 18 bases between the two germline ends. The length of the CDR3 is 17 residues. The germline gives CDR1 MNHNS, CDR2 SASEGT. The CDR3 reads CASSEGYQTPRADTQYF. CDR3 DNA: TGTGCCAGCAGTGAAGGTTATCAGACCCCGAGGGCAGATACGCAGTATTTT.

This clone was picked up one time. This chain uses TRBV6-5 with TRBJ1-2; D gene unclear. Per germline, CDR1 MNHEY and CDR2 SVGAGI. The V end was cut by 7 bases, the J end by 4 bases, with 13 bases between. This CDR3 comprises 13 residues. The DNA for the CDR3 is TGTGCCAGCACCGTAGAGCGGGGCTATGGCTACACCTTC. Translated, it gives CASTVERGYGYTF.

This clone was seen a single time. The CDR3 DNA sequence: TGTGCCAGCAGCTTGGCTAGCGGGAACTACGAGCAGTACTTC. This codes for CASSLASGNYEQYF. V is TRBV7-9 and J is TRBJ2-7; 9 nucleotides agree with TRBD2. From germline, CDR1 is SEHNR and CDR2 FQNEAQ (reference sequence). The CDR3 consists of 14 residues. V was clipped by 3 bases and J by 3 bases; unmatched bases: 3.

The J gene is TRBJ2-3, the V gene TRBV23-1; 14 bases map to TRBD2. Being an ORF, TRBV23-1 has a function that is uncertain. After removal of 2 bases from V and 0 bases from J, the junction contained 19 bases not matched to a gene. The CDR3 contains 23 residues. The CDR3 reads CASSQGGTSGSPCLISSTDTQYF. For the CDR3, the DNA is TGCGCCAGCAGTCAAGGAGGGACTAGCGGGAGTCCCTGTTTAATTTCTAGCACAGATACGCAGTATTTT.